The clone carrying this T cell receptor (beta chain) occurred a few times. The CDR3 covers 15 residues. V was cut by 0 bases and J by 7 bases, with 12 bases left in between. Per germline, CDR1 MNHEY and CDR2 SVGAGI. This record comes from a study of response to subunit inactivated influenza vaccine. TCRdb independently ran MiXCR on the RT-PCR reads; one entry per CDR3 protein. The sample yields about 620,000 distinct CDR3 sequences, about 11% seen once. This same sample was also taken into another study, of T cells expressing NK-cell markers. From that study: It was by 5'RACE template switching with UMIs that TCR beta cDNA was made. Seven sequenced donors out of eight were HCMV-seropositive, one seronegative.

V gene TRBV6-5 combines with J gene TRBJ2-2; D not certain. Sequencing was performed on PBMCs from blood, taken on the day of vaccination. The TCR sequence derives from a man aged 50 or older who received an inactivated influenza vaccine. The CDR3 loop reads CASSYSSWRSGELFF. The CDR3 DNA reads as TGTGCCAGCAGTTACTCATCTTGGCGTAGCGGGGAGCTGTTTTTT.